This T cell receptor (beta chain) was identified during a study of OX40 agonist ivuxolimab in advanced cancers. For the study at large: Those enrolled were 82.7% male, with a mean age of around 60 years and ages from roughly 20 to 90. Study-wide results and caveats: More expanded clones were found, on average, in CD8+ than in CD4+ T cells.

Germline V gene sequence: CDR1 SNHLY, CDR2 FYNNEI. Germline trimming cut 4 bases from V and 5 bases from J; bases unmatched to any gene: 2. This CDR3 is 12 amino acids long. Patients were ruled out by autoimmune disease history or systemic immunosuppression. Notes on this clone: No antigen is known for it.

Profiled with immunoSEQ multiplex PCR; TCRdb holds only in-frame clones, not every one. The sample shows about 75,000 clones, 85% to 90% of them seen only once. The material sequenced was CD4+ or CD8+ T cells sorted from blood, taken in a trial of the OX40 agonist ivuxolimab. V is TRBV2 and J is TRBJ2-7; 7 nucleotides match TRBD2. The receptor's source is an adult with an advanced solid tumor such as melanoma, head and neck, liver or kidney cancer. Written as DNA, the CDR3 is TGTGCCAGCAGTGGGGAGGGGAACGAGCAGTACTTC. As protein: CASSGEGNEQYF.